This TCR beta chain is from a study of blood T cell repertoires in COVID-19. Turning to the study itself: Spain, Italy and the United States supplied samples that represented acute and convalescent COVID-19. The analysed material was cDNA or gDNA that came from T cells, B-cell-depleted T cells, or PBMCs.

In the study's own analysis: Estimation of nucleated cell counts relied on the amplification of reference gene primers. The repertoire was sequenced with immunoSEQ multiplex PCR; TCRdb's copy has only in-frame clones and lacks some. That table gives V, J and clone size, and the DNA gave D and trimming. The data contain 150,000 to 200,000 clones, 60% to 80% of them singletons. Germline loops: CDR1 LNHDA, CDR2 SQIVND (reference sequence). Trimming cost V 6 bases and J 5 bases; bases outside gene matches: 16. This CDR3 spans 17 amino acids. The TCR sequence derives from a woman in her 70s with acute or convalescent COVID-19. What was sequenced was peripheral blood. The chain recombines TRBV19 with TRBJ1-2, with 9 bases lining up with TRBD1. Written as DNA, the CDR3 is TGTGCCAGTAGCCACCTGGGAGGACAGGGGAATAGTTATGGCTACACCTTC. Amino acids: CASSHLGGQGNSYGYTF.